Each of the 32 T cell receptor beta chains below was sequenced from the same sample in a study of STAT3 mutations in large granular lymphocyte leukemia. No antigen has been assigned to these receptors. The assay was immunoSEQ multiplex PCR, and TCRdb's table has in-frame clones only and misses some. Found here are approximately 1,300 clones, 2.3% of them singletons; the top ten hold approximately 65%. General study findings and limits: Every T-LGLL patient had at least one immunodominant TCRbeta clonotype.

Sequenced material: PBMCs. The receptor set was obtained from a human donor with T large granular lymphocyte leukemia. Some clones in this sample may be carry-over from other donors' samples.

This clone was counted between two and nine times. The chain is built from TRBV4-2 and TRBJ2-3, with D perhaps matching TRBD2 (6 bases). V dropped 0 bases and J dropped 1 base, with 14 bases sitting between them. This CDR3 has 17 amino acids. Germline CDR1 and CDR2: LGHNA and YNFKEQ. The CDR3 spells CASSQDLPGGGTDTQYF. The CDR3 DNA reads TGTGCCAGCAGCCAAGATCTTCCAGGCGGGGGCACAGATACGCAGTATTTT.

This clone was seen only a few times. The CDR3 DNA reads TGTGCCAGCAGCCAAGATCCAGGCAGGGAGTACGAGCAGTACTTC. This codes for CASSQDPGREYEQYF. The chain employs TRBV4-2 and TRBJ2-7; the D gene could be TRBD1 or TRBD2 (5 bases each). This CDR3 comprises 15 residues. Trimming left V 0 bases short and J 4 bases short, with 13 bases between. CDR1 LGHNA and CDR2 YNFKEQ come from the germline V gene.

This clone was found a few times. The chain is built from TRBV7-2 and TRBJ1-1; 8 nucleotides agree with TRBD1. This CDR3 spans 15 amino acids. CDR1 is SGHTA and CDR2 is FQGNSA in the germline V gene. After removal of 6 bases from V and 1 base from J, the junction contained 7 bases not matched to a gene. CDR3 sequence: CASRRQGQANTEAFF. The CDR3, as DNA: TGTGCCAGCAGACGACAGGGGCAGGCGAACACTGAAGCTTTCTTT.

The chain has TRBV6-5 and TRBJ1-6; D call uncertain. Trimming shortened V by 0 bases and J by 5 bases, and 11 bases separated the two germline ends. CDR1 is MNHEY and CDR2 is SVGAGI in the germline V gene. The CDR3 sequence is 16 residues long. CDR3 region: CASSYSGRGDNSPLHF. The DNA of the CDR3 is TGTGCCAGCAGTTACTCAGGTCGCGGGGATAATTCACCCCTCCACTTT.

V and J are TRBV30 and TRBJ2-3; 11 nucleotides line up with TRBD2. The CDR3 has 13 amino acids. Germline CDR1 reads GTSNPN; CDR2 reads SVGIG (reference sequence). The ends lost 3 bases at V and 5 bases at J; junction bases unmatched: 1. For the CDR3, the DNA is TGTGCCTGGAGACTAGCGGGAGTAGATACGCAGTATTTT. It yields the protein CAWRLAGVDTQYF.

In nucleotides, the CDR3 is TGTGCCAGCAGCTCCGGGGGTTTTAATTCACCCCTCCACTTT. Amino acids: CASSSGGFNSPLHF. V usage is TRBV7-9 and J usage is TRBJ1-6; a possible D gene is TRBD1 (5 bases). V was clipped by 4 bases and J by 6 bases, with 10 bases between them. Germline CDR1 and CDR2: SEHNR and FQNEAQ (reference sequence). The CDR3 spans 14 residues.

This clone was recorded a few times. CDR3 DNA sequence: TGCAGCGGGGGGGCCGTTAACTATGGCTACACCTTC. The encoded protein is CSGGAVNYGYTF. This chain joins TRBV29-1 and TRBJ1-2, with D perhaps TRBD1 (6 bases). V gave up 7 bases and J gave up 1 base, with 10 bases separating them. Germline CDR1 and CDR2: SQVTM and ANQGSEA. The CDR3 has 12 residues.

J is TRBJ2-5 and V is TRBV27; TRBD2 agrees at 7 bases. This CDR3 has 13 amino acids. The junction had 2 bases not matched to a gene; V was cut back by 5 bases and J by 2 bases. Germline V CDR1 and CDR2: MNHEY, SMNVEV (reference sequence). CDR3 in DNA: TGTGCCAGCAGTCCTAGCGGACAAGAGACCCAGTACTTC. It encodes CASSPSGQETQYF.

The CDR3 protein is CSVLPGQGIGEQYF. The CDR3 nucleotides read TGCAGCGTCTTACCGGGACAGGGAATAGGCGAGCAGTACTTC. The V call is TRBV29-1, the J call TRBJ2-7, with 9 bases lining up with TRBD1. The J segment lost 6 bases and the V segment lost 6 bases, leaving 12 bases of the junction unmatched. The germline V gene encodes CDR1 SQVTM and CDR2 ANQGSEA. The CDR3 extends over 14 amino acids.

The chain is built from TRBV30 and TRBJ2-5; D is possibly TRBD1 or TRBD2 (6 bases each). V lost 6 bases and J lost 4, with 9 bases in between. The CDR3 length is 11 residues. CDR1 and CDR2 from the germline V gene are GTSNPN and SVGIG (reference sequence). CDR3 nucleotides: TGTGCCTGCGGGGGCGGAGAGACCCAGTACTTC. Amino acid sequence: CACGGGETQYF.

This clone has a handful of counts. The chain recombines TRBV4-1 with TRBJ2-5; TRBD1 agrees at 10 bases. The V gene's germline CDR1 is MGHRA and CDR2 YSYEKL. This CDR3 comprises 14 residues. V dropped 4 bases and J dropped 4; count of bases not matched to a gene: 3. In DNA, the CDR3 is TGCGCCAGCAGCCCTGGGACAGGGGCAGAGACCCAGTACTTC. Its protein product is CASSPGTGAETQYF.

V is TRBV29-1 and J is TRBJ2-5; either TRBD1 or TRBD2 may fit D (5 bases each). CDR3 length: 11 amino acids. Trimming cost V 4 bases and J 4 bases, with 7 bases left between them. Germline V CDR1 and CDR2: SQVTM, ANQGSEA. For the CDR3, the DNA is TGCAGCGTTGGGGGGAGAGAGACCCAGTACTTC. This gives the protein CSVGGRETQYF.

This chain uses TRBV7-9 with TRBJ2-7; D assignment may be TRBD1 or TRBD2 (5 bases each). This CDR3 contains 13 residues. The V end lost 4 bases, the J end lost 2 bases, and 9 bases lay between the germline ends. Germline V lookup: CDR1 SEHNR, CDR2 FQNEAQ (reference sequence). The CDR3 is CASSWDVPYEQYF. For the CDR3, the DNA is TGTGCCAGCAGCTGGGACGTACCCTACGAGCAGTACTTC.

V usage is TRBV15 and J usage is TRBJ1-5; D remains unclear. The CDR3 covers 14 residues. V lost 6 bases and J lost 0, with 9 bases in between. Germline loops: CDR1 LNHNV, CDR2 YYDKDF (reference sequence). The CDR3 bases are TGTGCCACCAGTAAGGTCGATAGCAATCAGCCCCAGCATTTT. This translates into CATSKVDSNQPQHF.

V and J are TRBV30 and TRBJ2-5, with D possibly matching TRBD1 (6 bases). CDR3 length: 14 amino acids. V was cut by 2 bases and J by 1 base, with 11 bases left in between. CDR1 is GTSNPN and CDR2 is SVGIG in the germline V gene (reference sequence). CDR3 coding DNA: TGTGCCTGGAGTCCAGGACAGACCCAAGAGACCCAGTACTTC. Translation gives CAWSPGQTQETQYF.

This clone was recorded a few times. The chain combines TRBV30 with TRBJ2-5, with 7 nucleotides matching TRBD1. In germline, CDR1 is GTSNPN, CDR2 SVGIG (reference sequence). V shed 2 bases and J 1 base; nucleotides not matched to a gene: 4. The CDR3 loop spans 14 amino acids. For the CDR3, the DNA is TGTGCCTGGAGTCCGGGGACAGCCCAAGAGACCCAGTACTTC. It is translated as CAWSPGTAQETQYF.

V and J are TRBV6-5 and TRBJ1-5, with a weak D call TRBD1 (6 bases). CDR1 is MNHEY, CDR2 SVGAGI, per germline. The CDR3 covers 14 residues. V lost 6 bases to trimming and J lost 7 bases, with 16 bases between them. CDR3 nucleotides: TGTGCCAGCAGCCCCCTAGGGGGGATACAGCCCCAGCATTTT. It translates to CASSPLGGIQPQHF.

This clone was seen a few times. The gene calls are TRBV29-1 and TRBJ2-1, with D possibly being TRBD1 or TRBD2 (5 bases each). Trimming shortened V by 6 bases and J by 5 bases, and 8 bases separated the two germline ends. The CDR3 loop spans 11 amino acids. Germline CDR1 reads SQVTM; CDR2 reads ANQGSEA. The CDR3 sequence: CSVGTNNEQFF. The DNA of the CDR3 is TGCAGCGTCGGGACCAACAATGAGCAGTTCTTC.

This clone has a handful of counts. The chain has TRBV20-1 and TRBJ2-3, with a possible D match to TRBD2 (5 bases). CDR1 and CDR2 from the germline V gene are DFQATT and SNEGSKA (reference sequence). The length of the CDR3 is 10 residues. V gave up 3 bases and J gave up 8 bases, with 6 bases separating them. The CDR3 protein is CSASGGTQYF. CDR3 coding DNA: TGCAGTGCTAGCGGAGGTACGCAGTATTTT.

This sequence joins TRBV29-1 and TRBJ2-7; TRBD1 agrees at 9 bases. The germline V gene has CDR1 SQVTM and CDR2 ANQGSEA. The CDR3 is 13 amino acids. Trimming cost V 6 bases and J 3 bases; bases outside gene matches: 6. The CDR3 DNA reads TGCAGCGTCACGGACAGGGGCGACTACGAGCAGTACTTC. Its protein is CSVTDRGDYEQYF.

The chain uses TRBV6-5 and TRBJ2-5; TRBD1 is a possible D gene (6 bases). The length of the CDR3 is 12 residues. CDR1 MNHEY and CDR2 SVGAGI come from the germline V gene. V shed 10 bases and J shed 11 bases, with 20 bases lying between them. CDR3 DNA: TGTGCCACAGGACGTCCCCTCAGGGGTCAGTACTTC. Its protein is CATGRPLRGQYF.

This rearrangement joins TRBV5-1 to TRBJ2-7; no reliable D call. V was pared by 0 bases and J by 2 bases, with 9 bases between. Germline loops: CDR1 SGHRS, CDR2 YFSETQ. The CDR3 is 14 residues long. In DNA, the CDR3 is TGCGCCAGCAGCTTGGCATTAGCCACCTACGAGCAGTACTTC. Amino acids: CASSLALATYEQYF. Using reference TRBV5-1 and TRBJ2-7 for the parts outside the CDR3, the full variable domain is KAGVTQTPRYLIKTRGQQVTLSCSPISGHRSVSWYQQTPGQGLQFLFEYFSETQRNKGNFPGRFSGRQFSNSRSEMNVSTLELGDSALYLCASSLALATYEQYFGPGTRLTVT.

V usage is TRBV29-1 and J usage is TRBJ2-7; 12 nucleotides match TRBD2. This CDR3 is built from 15 residues. Germline V gene lookup returns CDR1 SQVTM and CDR2 ANQGSEA. Germline trimming cut 1 base from V and 6 bases from J; bases unmatched to any gene: 7. The CDR3 coding sequence is TGCAGCGTTGAAGGGACTAGCGGGGAATTGGTCGAGCAGTACTTC. Translated: CSVEGTSGELVEQYF.

This clone has more than one count but fewer than ten. This chain joins TRBV7-9 and TRBJ2-7, with 10 bases matching TRBD2. The junction had 0 bases not matched to a gene; V was cut back by 0 bases and J by 7 bases. The CDR3 sequence is 13 residues long. CDR1 and CDR2 from the germline V gene are SEHNR and FQNEAQ (reference sequence). The CDR3 DNA reads as TGTGCCAGCAGCTTAGCAGCGGGAGGGGAGCAGTACTTC. Its protein is CASSLAAGGEQYF.

The rearrangement links TRBV9 to TRBJ2-7; D unclear. Germline lookup yields CDR1 SGDLS and CDR2 YYNGEE. Trimming left V 0 bases short and J 2 bases short, with 9 bases between. The CDR3 runs to 14 residues. The CDR3 nucleotides read TGTGCCAGCAGCGTAGGCGGCAGAGCCTACGAGCAGTACTTC. This sequence encodes CASSVGGRAYEQYF.

This clone was counted only a few times. The chain links TRBV6-5 to TRBJ1-2, with a possible D match to TRBD1 (6 bases). CDR3 length: 15 residues. The germline V gene encodes CDR1 MNHEY and CDR2 SVGAGI. V was shortened by 0 bases and J by 4 bases, with 12 bases between the two germline ends. CDR3 bases: TGTGCCAGCAGTTACTCCGGACAGACACCCTATGGCTACACCTTC. It encodes CASSYSGQTPYGYTF.

The chain combines TRBV4-1 with TRBJ2-7; D possibly uses TRBD1 or TRBD2 (5 bases each). V lost 2 bases, J lost 6 bases, and 11 bases lay in between. The CDR3 has 13 residues. CDR1 MGHRA and CDR2 YSYEKL come from the germline V gene. Here the CDR3 DNA reads TGCGCCAGCAGCCAAAAGTTTGGGGGCGAGCAGTACTTC. Translated, it gives CASSQKFGGEQYF.

There are a few counts of this clone. The CDR3: CAWRPGLAGDTQYF. CDR3 coding DNA: TGTGCCTGGAGACCGGGACTAGCGGGAGATACGCAGTATTTT. The V call is TRBV30, the J call TRBJ2-3; TRBD2 matches at 12 bases. The CDR3 runs 14 residues. V lost 3 bases to trimming and J lost 5 bases; unmatched junction nucleotides: 3. CDR1 GTSNPN and CDR2 SVGIG come from the germline V gene (reference sequence).

This clone was observed a few times. The V call is TRBV28, the J call TRBJ2-7; no firm D call. The CDR3 sequence is 13 residues long. V was clipped by 10 bases and J by 5 bases, with 18 bases between them. The V gene's germline CDR1 is MDHEN and CDR2 SYDVKM. The CDR3, as DNA: TGTGCCACTCATCCCGGCTGGGCCCACGAGCAGTACTTC. This gives the protein CATHPGWAHEQYF.

The chain recombines TRBV30 with TRBJ2-5, with 8 bases matching TRBD1. Unmatched junction bases numbered 3, after V lost 4 bases and J lost 5 bases. This CDR3 spans 12 amino acids. Germline V gene lookup returns CDR1 GTSNPN and CDR2 SVGIG (reference sequence). The CDR3 region has the DNA TGTGCCTGGACAGGGGGCGGGGAGACCCAGTACTTC. This gives the protein CAWTGGGETQYF.

This clone was counted only a few times. The rearrangement joins TRBV28 to TRBJ1-5; weak D call: TRBD1 (5 bases). Trimming stripped 6 bases from V and 4 bases from J, with 13 bases between. The CDR3 spans 14 residues. CDR1 is MDHEN, CDR2 SYDVKM, per germline. The CDR3 coding sequence is TGTGCCAGCAGCTCTCCGGCAGGGAATCAGCCCCAGCATTTT. It is translated as CASSSPAGNQPQHF. The variable domain in full, with the rest retrieved from reference TRBV28 and TRBJ1-5, is DVKVTQSSRYLVKRTGEKVFLECVQDMDHENMFWYRQDPGLGLRLIYFSYDVKMKEKGDIPEGYSVSREKKERFSLILESASTNQTSMYLCASSSPAGNQPQHFGDGTRLSIL.

This clone was observed a handful of times. The CDR3 DNA sequence: TGTGCCAGCAGCTTAACTACAGGGTACTATGGCTACACCTTC. Residues: CASSLTTGYYGYTF. V usage is TRBV7-9 and J usage is TRBJ1-2; possible D gene TRBD1, 6 bases. CDR1 SEHNR and CDR2 FQNEAQ come from the germline V gene (reference sequence). V was trimmed by 2 bases and J by 3 bases, leaving 10 bases between them. The CDR3 runs 14 residues. The whole variable domain, remainder taken from reference TRBV7-9 and TRBJ1-2, is DTGVSQNPRHKITKRGQNVTFRCDPISEHNRLYWYRQTLGQGPEFLTYFQNEAQLEKSRLLSDRFSAERPKGSFSTLEIQRTEQGDSAMYLCASSLTTGYYGYTFGSGTRLTVV.